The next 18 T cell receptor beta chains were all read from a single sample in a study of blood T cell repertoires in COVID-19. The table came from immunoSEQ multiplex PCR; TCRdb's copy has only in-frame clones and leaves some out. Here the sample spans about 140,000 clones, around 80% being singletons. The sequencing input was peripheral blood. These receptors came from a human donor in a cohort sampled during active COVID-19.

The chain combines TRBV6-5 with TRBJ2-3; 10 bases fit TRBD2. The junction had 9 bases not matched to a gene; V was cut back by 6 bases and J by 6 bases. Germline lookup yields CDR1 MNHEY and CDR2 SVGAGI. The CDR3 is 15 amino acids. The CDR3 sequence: CASRLKRGGPDTQYF. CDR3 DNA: TGTGCCAGCAGACTTAAGCGGGGGGGCCCGGATACGCAGTATTTT.

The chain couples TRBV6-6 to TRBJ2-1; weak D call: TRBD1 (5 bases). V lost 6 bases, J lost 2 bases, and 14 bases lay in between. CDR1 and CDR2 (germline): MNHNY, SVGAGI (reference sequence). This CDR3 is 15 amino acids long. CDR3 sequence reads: CASRSLPDTYNEQFF. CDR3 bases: TGTGCCAGCAGATCACTTCCGGACACCTACAATGAGCAGTTCTTC.

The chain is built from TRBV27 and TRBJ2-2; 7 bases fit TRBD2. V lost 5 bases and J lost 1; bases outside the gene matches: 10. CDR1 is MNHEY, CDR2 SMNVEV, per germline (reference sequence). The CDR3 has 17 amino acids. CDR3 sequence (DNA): TGTGCCAGCAGTCCCCGAAGGGCGGGGGTGAACACCGGGGAGCTGTTTTTT. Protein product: CASSPRRAGVNTGELFF.

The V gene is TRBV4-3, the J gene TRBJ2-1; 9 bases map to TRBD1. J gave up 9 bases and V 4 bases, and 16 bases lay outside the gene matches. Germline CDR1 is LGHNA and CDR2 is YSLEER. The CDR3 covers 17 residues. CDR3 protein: CASSPGGPGQGFGEQFF. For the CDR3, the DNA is TGCGCCAGCAGCCCGGGGGGACCGGGACAGGGATTTGGTGAGCAGTTCTTC.

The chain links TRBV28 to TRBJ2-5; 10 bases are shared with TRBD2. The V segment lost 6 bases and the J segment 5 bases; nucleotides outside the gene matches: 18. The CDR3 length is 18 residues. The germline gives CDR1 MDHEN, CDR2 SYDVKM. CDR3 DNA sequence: TGTGCCAGCAGCCCCCGTCCCTTTACCAGCGGGGGGGTGGAGACCCAGTACTTC. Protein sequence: CASSPRPFTSGGVETQYF.

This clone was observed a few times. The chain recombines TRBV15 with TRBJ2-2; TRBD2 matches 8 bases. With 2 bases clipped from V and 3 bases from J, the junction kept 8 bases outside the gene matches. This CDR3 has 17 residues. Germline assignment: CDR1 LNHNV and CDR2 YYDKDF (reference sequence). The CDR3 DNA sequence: TGTGCCACCAGCAGATCCCGGGGGGGCCTCGACACCGGGGAGCTGTTTTTT. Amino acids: CATSRSRGGLDTGELFF.

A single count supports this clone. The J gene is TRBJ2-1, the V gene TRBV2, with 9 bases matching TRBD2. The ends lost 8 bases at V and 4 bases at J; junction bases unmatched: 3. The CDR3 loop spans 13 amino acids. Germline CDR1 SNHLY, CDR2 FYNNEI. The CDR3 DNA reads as TGTGCCAGCTCTCTAGCGGGGTACAATGAGCAGTTCTTC. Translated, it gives CASSLAGYNEQFF.

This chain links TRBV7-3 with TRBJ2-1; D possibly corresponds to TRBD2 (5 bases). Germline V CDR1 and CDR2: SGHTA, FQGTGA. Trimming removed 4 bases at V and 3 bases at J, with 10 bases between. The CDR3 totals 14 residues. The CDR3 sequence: CASSSTRDYNEQFF. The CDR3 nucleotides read TGTGCCAGCAGCTCTACTAGGGACTACAATGAGCAGTTCTTC.

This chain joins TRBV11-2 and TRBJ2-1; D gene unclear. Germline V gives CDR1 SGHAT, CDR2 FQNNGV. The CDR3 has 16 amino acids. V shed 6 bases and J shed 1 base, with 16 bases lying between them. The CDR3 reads CASSSVVLSSYNEQFF. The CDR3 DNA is TGTGCCAGCAGTTCTGTGGTTCTTAGTTCCTACAATGAGCAGTTCTTC.

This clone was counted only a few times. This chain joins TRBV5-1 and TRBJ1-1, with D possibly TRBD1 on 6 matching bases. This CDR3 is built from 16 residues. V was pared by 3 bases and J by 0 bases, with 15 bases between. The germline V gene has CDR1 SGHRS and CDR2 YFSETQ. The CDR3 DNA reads TGCGCCAGCAGCTCTACAGGGTCTTGGGTGAACACTGAAGCTTTCTTT. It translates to CASSSTGSWVNTEAFF.

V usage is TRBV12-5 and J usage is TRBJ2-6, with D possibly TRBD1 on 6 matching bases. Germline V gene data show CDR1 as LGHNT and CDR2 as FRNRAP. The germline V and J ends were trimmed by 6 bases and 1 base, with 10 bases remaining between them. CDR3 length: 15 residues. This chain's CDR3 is CASGRQVSGANVLTF. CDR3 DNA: TGTGCTAGTGGGAGACAGGTTTCTGGGGCCAACGTCCTGACTTTC.

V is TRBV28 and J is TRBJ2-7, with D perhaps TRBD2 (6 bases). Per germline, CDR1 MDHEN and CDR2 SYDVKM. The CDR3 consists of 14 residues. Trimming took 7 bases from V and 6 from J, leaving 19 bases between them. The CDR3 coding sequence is TGTGCCAGCAACCTCGTGGTGGGAGGTTCCGAGCAGTACTTC. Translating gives CASNLVVGGSEQYF.

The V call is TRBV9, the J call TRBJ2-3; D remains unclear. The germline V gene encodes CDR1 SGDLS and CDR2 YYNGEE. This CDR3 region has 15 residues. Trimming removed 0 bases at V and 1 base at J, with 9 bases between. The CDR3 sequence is CASSVVGEGTDTQYF. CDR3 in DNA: TGTGCCAGCAGCGTAGTCGGAGAGGGCACAGATACGCAGTATTTT.

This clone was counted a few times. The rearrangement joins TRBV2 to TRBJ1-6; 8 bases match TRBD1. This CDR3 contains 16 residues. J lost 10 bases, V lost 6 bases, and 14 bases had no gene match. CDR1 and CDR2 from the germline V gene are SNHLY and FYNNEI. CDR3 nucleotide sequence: TGTGCCAGCAGCCCAATCCTGGACAGGGTGGGGTCACCCCTCCACTTT. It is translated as CASSPILDRVGSPLHF.

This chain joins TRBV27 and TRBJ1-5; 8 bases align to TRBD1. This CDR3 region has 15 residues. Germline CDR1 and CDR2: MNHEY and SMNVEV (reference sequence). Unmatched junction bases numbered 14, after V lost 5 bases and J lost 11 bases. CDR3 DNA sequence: TGTGCCAGCAGTCCCCTGACAGGGGCCGGGGTGGCCCAGCATTTT. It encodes CASSPLTGAGVAQHF.

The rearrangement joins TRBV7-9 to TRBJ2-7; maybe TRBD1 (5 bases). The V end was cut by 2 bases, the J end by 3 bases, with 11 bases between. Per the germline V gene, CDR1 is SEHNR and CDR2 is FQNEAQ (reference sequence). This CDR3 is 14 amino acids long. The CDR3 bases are TGTGCCAGCAGCTTAAGTATCAGGGACTACGAGCAGTACTTC. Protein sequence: CASSLSIRDYEQYF.

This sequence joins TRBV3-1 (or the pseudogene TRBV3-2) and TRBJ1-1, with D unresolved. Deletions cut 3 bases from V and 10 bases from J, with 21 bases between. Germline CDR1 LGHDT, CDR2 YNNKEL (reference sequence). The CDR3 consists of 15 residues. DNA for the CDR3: TGTGCCAGCAGCCACCATCGGGAATCGGGTCTGGTAGCTTTCTTT. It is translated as CASSHHRESGLVAFF.

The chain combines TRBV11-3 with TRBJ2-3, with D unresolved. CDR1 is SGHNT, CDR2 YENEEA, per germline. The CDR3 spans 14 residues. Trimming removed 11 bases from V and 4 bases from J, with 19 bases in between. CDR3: CALPPLVRADTQYF. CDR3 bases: TGTGCCCTCCCCCCTCTGGTTCGGGCAGATACGCAGTATTTT.